This T cell receptor beta chain was found in a study of T cell changes during pregnancy in multiple sclerosis. CDR3 length equals 15 residues. Per germline, CDR1 PRHDT and CDR2 FYEKMQ (reference sequence). J was trimmed by 7 bases and V by 5 bases; bases with no gene match: 9. The repertoire was sequenced with immunoSEQ multiplex PCR; TCRdb's copy has only in-frame clones and lacks some. The sample holds 30,000 or so clones, 89% seen once. This TCR was recovered from a female donor with multiple sclerosis, enrolled in a pregnancy study. Sequences were derived from CD8+ T cells from peripheral blood mononuclear cells, sampled in the first trimester of pregnancy. The chain combines TRBV13 with TRBJ2-1; TRBD2 matches 9 bases. The CDR3, as DNA: TGTGCCAGCAGCACCAGGACTAGCGTGAGGAATGAGCAGTTCTTC. Amino acid sequence: CASSTRTSVRNEQFF.